This TCR beta chain was retrieved from a study of T-cell reconstitution after alpha-beta-depleted transplantation in children. Study-level points and caveats: T-cell counts and diversity at one year following transplant were attributed mainly to newly produced T cells. Several hundred expanded graft clones reportedly supplied alpha-beta T cells about two months after transplant. At day 60, the high TCRbeta diversity found in some patients originated from recipient T cells and thymic progenitors that had survived.

This clonotype was counted many times. The antigen remains undetermined. The TCRbeta library was prepared with unique molecular identifiers. From the PCR reads, TCRdb called clonotypes with MiXCR, one entry per CDR3 protein. Altogether approximately 490,000 distinct CDR3 sequences are present, about 10% being singletons, with the ten largest covering approximately 2%. The V end was cut by 0 bases, the J end by 5 bases, with 13 bases between. The germline CDR1 and CDR2 sequences are SQVTM and ANQGSEA. The CDR3 has 14 amino acids. The TCR sequence derives from a child younger than 10 with inherited bone marrow failure, due to receive a stem cell transplant. Specimen: PBMCs, collected before TCRalphabeta/CD19-depleted stem cell transplant. The rearrangement joins TRBV29-1 to TRBJ2-5, with D unresolved. For the CDR3, the DNA is TGCAGCGTTGAAGATATGGTGACGATTGAGACCCAGTACTTC. This translates into CSVEDMVTIETQYF.